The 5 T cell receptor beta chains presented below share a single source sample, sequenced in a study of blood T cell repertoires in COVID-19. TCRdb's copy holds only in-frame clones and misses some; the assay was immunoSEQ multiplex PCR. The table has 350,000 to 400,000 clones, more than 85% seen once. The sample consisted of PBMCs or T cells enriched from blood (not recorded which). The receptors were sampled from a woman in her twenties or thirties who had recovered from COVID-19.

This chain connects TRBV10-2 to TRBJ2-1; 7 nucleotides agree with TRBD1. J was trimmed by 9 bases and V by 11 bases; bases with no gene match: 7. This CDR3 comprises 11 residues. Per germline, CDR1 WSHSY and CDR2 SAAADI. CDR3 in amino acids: CAPGQEAEQFF. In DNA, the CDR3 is TGCGCCCCCGGACAGGAAGCTGAGCAGTTCTTC.

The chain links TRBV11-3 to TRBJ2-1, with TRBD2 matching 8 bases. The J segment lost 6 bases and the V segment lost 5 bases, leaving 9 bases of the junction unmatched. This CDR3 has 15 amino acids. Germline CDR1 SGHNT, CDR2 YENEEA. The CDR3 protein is CASSAGGAGANEQFF. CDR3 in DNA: TGTGCCAGCAGCGCCGGGGGGGCAGGTGCCAATGAGCAGTTCTTC.

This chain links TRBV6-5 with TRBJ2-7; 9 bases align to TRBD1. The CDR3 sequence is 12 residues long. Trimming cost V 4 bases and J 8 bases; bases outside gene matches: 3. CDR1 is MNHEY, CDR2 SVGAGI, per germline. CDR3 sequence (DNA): TGTGCCAGCAGTTGGGACAGGGAAAAGCAGTACTTC. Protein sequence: CASSWDREKQYF.

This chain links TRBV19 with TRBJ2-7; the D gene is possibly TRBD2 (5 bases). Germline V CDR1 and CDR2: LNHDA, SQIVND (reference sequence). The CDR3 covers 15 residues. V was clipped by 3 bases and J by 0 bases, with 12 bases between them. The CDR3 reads CASSIEGSSSYEQYF. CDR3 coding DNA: TGTGCCAGTAGTATCGAGGGCTCGTCCTCCTACGAGCAGTACTTC.

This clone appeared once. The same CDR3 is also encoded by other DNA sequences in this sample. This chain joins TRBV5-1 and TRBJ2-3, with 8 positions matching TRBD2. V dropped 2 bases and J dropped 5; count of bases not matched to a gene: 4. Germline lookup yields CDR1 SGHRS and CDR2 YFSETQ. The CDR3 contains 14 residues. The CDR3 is CASSLAGVGDTQYF. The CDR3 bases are TGCGCCAGCAGCTTAGCGGGAGTCGGAGATACGCAGTATTTT. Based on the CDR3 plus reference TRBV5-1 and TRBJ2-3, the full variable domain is KAGVTQTPRYLIKTRGQQVTLSCSPISGHRSVSWYQQTPGQGLQFLFEYFSETQRNKGNFPGRFSGRQFSNSRSEMNVSTLELGDSALYLCASSLAGVGDTQYFGPGTRLTVL.